Following are 20 T cell receptor beta chains from one sample sequenced in a study of Tregs in tolerant kidney transplant recipients (dated by TCRdb to the late 2010s). To prepare the library, the immunoSEQ multiplex PCR assay was applied. TCRdb retrieved this table from immuneACCESS and kept in-frame rearrangements only. Not all clones are present; in checked studies, unresolved V genes account for under half, and no reason is known for the remainder. The sample table on file contains under 30,000 clones. The top ten clonotypes cover around 4% of the sample. This sample's time point label indicates: 6 months after combined kidney and bone marrow transplant. Transplants used related donors with nonmyeloablative bone marrow transplantation; mixed chimerism was transient in the human trials. Material: CD4+ T cells from blood (PBMCs), obtained 6 months after the transplant. These receptors were obtained from a human patient who received a combined kidney and bone marrow transplant. Following a transplant, some T cells may be graft donor cells, not patient cells.

In the case of this clone: The CDR3 is cut off 3 residues early in the read; its end comes from the germline J gene. This chain links TRBV29-1 with TRBJ1-5; 10 bases align to TRBD1. CDR1 is SQVTM and CDR2 is ANQGSEA in the germline V gene. The CDR3 contains 13 residues. With V trimmed by 4 bases and J by 4 bases, 1 base remained unmatched. CDR3 DNA, as far as it was read: TGCAGCGTTGGGGACAGGGGAAATCAGCCC. Translated: CSVGDRGNQP. The full-length CDR3 reads as CSVGDRGNQPQHF.

Points on this clone: The read ends 3 residues before the CDR3 terminus; that terminus is restored from the germline J gene. This chain joins TRBV5-6 and TRBJ1-5; TRBD1 is a possible D gene (5 bases). The CDR3 has 13 amino acids. CDR1 and CDR2 from the germline V gene are SGHDT and YYEEEE. Trimming stripped 5 bases from V and 8 bases from J, with 14 bases between. Incomplete CDR3 DNA: TGTGCCAGCAGTTATGGAGGGGCTGAGCCC. Encoded protein: CASSYGGAEP. The full CDR3 sequence reads CASSYGGAEPQHF.

Regarding this clone: The CDR3 is cut off 3 residues early in the read; its end comes from the germline J gene. This chain links TRBV7-6 with TRBJ2-5, with 11 nucleotides matching TRBD1. Germline V gives CDR1 SGHVS, CDR2 FNYEAQ. This CDR3 comprises 16 residues. V was pared by 2 bases and J by 5 bases, with 7 bases of the junction left unmatched. Partial CDR3 DNA: TGTGCCAGCAGCTTATCGGACAGGGGGCTCTGGGAGACC. Translation gives CASSLSDRGLWET. In full, the CDR3 is CASSLSDRGLWETQYF.

Note on this clone: The CDR3 end falls 3 residues outside the read, so it is completed with the germline J gene. The V and J genes are TRBV5-1 and TRBJ1-5; the match to TRBD1 covers 12 bases. Germline loops: CDR1 SGHRS, CDR2 YFSETQ. J gave up 4 bases and V 4 bases, and 3 bases lay outside the gene matches. The CDR3 has 15 amino acids. CDR3 residues: CASSPGQGANQPQHF. Incomplete CDR3 DNA: TGCGCCAGCAGCCCGGGACAGGGGGCTAATCAGCCC.

A remark on this clone: The read terminates 3 residues before the CDR3 end, so the remaining end is supplied by the germline J gene. J is TRBJ1-2 and V is TRBV5-4, with D unclear. Germline V gene sequence: CDR1 SGHNT, CDR2 YYREEE (reference sequence). Trimming left V 4 bases short and J 1 base short, with 11 bases between. CDR3 length equals 14 residues. CDR3 sequence: CASSQEGLNYGYTF. CDR3 DNA, as far as it was read: TGTGCCAGCAGCCAAGAGGGCCTTAACTATGGC.

Regarding this clone: The CDR3 end falls 3 residues outside the read, so it is completed with the germline J gene. The chain employs TRBV5-1 and TRBJ1-2; D gene ambiguous. V was trimmed by 0 bases and J by 7 bases, leaving 7 bases between them. From germline, CDR1 is SGHRS and CDR2 YFSETQ. The CDR3 has 12 residues. CDR3 sequence: CASSLEGLGYTF. CDR3 bases read: TGCGCCAGCAGCTTGGAAGGGCTTGGC. Complete variable domain (other parts from reference TRBV5-1 and TRBJ1-2): KAGVTQTPRYLIKTRGQQVTLSCSPISGHRSVSWYQQTPGQGLQFLFEYFSETQRNKGNFPGRFSGRQFSNSRSEMNVSTLELGDSALYLCASSLEGLGYTFGSGTRLTVV.

In regard to this clone: The CDR3 end falls 3 residues outside the read, so it is completed with the germline J gene. V is TRBV5-1 and J is TRBJ1-5; 9 bases are shared with TRBD1. With 0 bases clipped from V and 6 bases from J, the junction kept 7 bases outside the gene matches. Germline lookup yields CDR1 SGHRS and CDR2 YFSETQ. This CDR3 is 16 amino acids long. The CDR3 protein is CASSLEGTGGSQPQHF. The DNA read from the CDR3 is TGCGCCAGCAGCTTGGAGGGAACAGGGGGCAGTCAGCCC.

As concerns this clone: From the germline J gene comes the end of the CDR3, since the read stops 3 residues before it. The chain recombines TRBV20-1 with TRBJ2-7, with D tentatively TRBD1 (6 bases). This CDR3 has 13 amino acids. The V gene's germline CDR1 is DFQATT and CDR2 SNEGSKA (reference sequence). Trimming shortened V by 3 bases and J by 0 bases, and 9 bases separated the two germline ends. The sequenced CDR3 bases are TGCAGTGCTAGTACAGGGACCTCCTACGAG. Translation: CSASTGTSYE. The CDR3 in full is CSASTGTSYEQYF.

Turning to this clone: The CDR3 goes on 3 residues after the read ends, and that part is filled in from the germline J gene. V gene TRBV29-1 combines with J gene TRBJ2-7, with a possible D match to TRBD1 (6 bases). CDR3 length: 12 amino acids. Germline values: CDR1 SQVTM, CDR2 ANQGSEA. V was clipped by 1 base and J by 2 bases, with 6 bases between them. This CDR3 is CSVEGGPYEQYF. Partial CDR3 DNA: TGCAGCGTTGAAGGGGGGCCCTACGAG.

To note about this clone: The missing CDR3 end, 3 residues past where the read stops, is filled in from the germline J gene. J is TRBJ2-1 and V is TRBV5-1, with D perhaps matching TRBD2 (5 bases). The CDR3 loop spans 16 amino acids. Germline assignment: CDR1 SGHRS and CDR2 YFSETQ. With 4 bases removed from V and 2 bases from J, the gap between germline ends came to 16 bases. This CDR3 is CASSPGGLNTYNEQFF. CDR3 bases read: TGCGCCAGCAGCCCTGGCGGGCTGAATACCTACAATGAG.

A note on this clone: The CDR3 end is not reached by the read, which stops 3 residues before it; the germline J gene fills it in. J is TRBJ2-5 and V is TRBV29-1; TRBD1 is a possible D gene (6 bases). From germline, CDR1 is SQVTM and CDR2 ANQGSEA. The CDR3 consists of 14 residues. V was pared by 4 bases and J by 5 bases, with 17 bases between. Here the CDR3 reads CSVVGGLFTETQYF. The CDR3 bases that were read are TGCAGCGTTGTTGGGGGCCTATTCACGGAGACC.

With regard to this clone: The read is 3 residues too short to cover the CDR3 end, so that end is filled in from the germline J gene. The V call is TRBV5-6, the J call TRBJ2-7; a weak D match, TRBD2 (5 bases). Germline assignment: CDR1 SGHDT and CDR2 YYEEEE. This CDR3 is built from 14 residues. The V and J ends lost 0 bases and 5 bases respectively, with 12 bases between them. The part of the CDR3 DNA that was read is TGTGCCAGCAGCTTGGGGCCTAGCTGGAACGAG. Protein product: CASSLGPSWNE. The whole CDR3 sequence reads CASSLGPSWNEQYF. Using reference TRBV5-6 and TRBJ2-7 for the parts outside the CDR3, the full variable domain is DAGVTQSPTHLIKTRGQQVTLRCSPKSGHDTVSWYQQALGQGPQFIFQYYEEEERQRGNFPDRFSGHQFPNYSSELNVNALLLGDSALYLCASSLGPSWNEQYFGPGTRLTVT.

Comment on this clone: Read data end 3 residues before the CDR3 end; the end is taken from the germline J gene. The chain is built from TRBV2 and TRBJ2-7; D may be TRBD1 (6 bases). Germline CDR1 SNHLY, CDR2 FYNNEI. Trimming pared 5 bases from V and 0 bases from J, leaving 23 bases between. The CDR3 contains 18 residues. The sequenced part of the CDR3 DNA is TGTGCCAGCAGTTCCGCCCTTTGGGGGCCCCAGAGCTCCTACGAG. Translating it yields CASSSALWGPQSSYE. The whole CDR3 protein reads CASSSALWGPQSSYEQYF.

Turning to this clone: The CDR3 end falls 3 residues outside the read, so it is completed with the germline J gene. V gene TRBV10-2 combines with J gene TRBJ2-5, with D maybe TRBD1 (6 bases). The CDR3 is 13 residues long. Trimming left V 6 bases short and J 5 bases short, with 13 bases between. CDR1 is WSHSY, CDR2 SAAADI, per germline. The CDR3 DNA, read in part, is TGCGCCAGCAGGGAATCCACAGGGGAGACC. Protein sequence: CASRESTGET. In full, the CDR3 reads CASRESTGETQYF.

A remark on this clone: The read gets to within 3 residues of the CDR3 end, and the germline J gene fills in the rest. The rearrangement links TRBV6-1 to TRBJ1-6, with D perhaps TRBD1 (5 bases). Germline-derived CDR1 and CDR2 are MNHNS and SASEGT. The CDR3 length is 16 residues. The V gene lost 4 bases and the J gene lost 5 bases, with 15 bases spanning the gap. The CDR3 loop is CASSGRKGRDNSPLHF. Partial CDR3 DNA: TGTGCCAGCAGTGGCAGGAAGGGGCGAGATAATTCACCC.

On this clone: The DNA ends 3 residues before the CDR3 does, and the rest of the CDR3 is filled in from the germline J gene. The rearrangement uses TRBV20-1 and TRBJ1-5, with D tentatively TRBD1 (6 bases). The length of the CDR3 is 14 residues. Per germline, CDR1 DFQATT and CDR2 SNEGSKA (reference sequence). V lost 2 bases and J lost 2, with 10 bases in between. The CDR3 reads CSARLGHGNQPQHF. Incomplete CDR3 DNA: TGCAGTGCTAGACTGGGACACGGCAATCAGCCC.

Note on this clone: The sequenced fragment ends 3 residues before the CDR3 boundary, so the rest is inferred from the germline J gene. This sequence joins TRBV5-1 and TRBJ1-1, with D possibly TRBD1 on 6 matching bases. This CDR3 is 14 amino acids long. V was cut by 4 bases and J by 4 bases, with 14 bases left in between. CDR1 and CDR2 (germline): SGHRS, YFSETQ. CDR3 bases read: TGCGCCAGCAGCCCGGACAGCCGAGGCACTGAA. This gives the protein CASSPDSRGTE. The CDR3 in full is CASSPDSRGTEAFF.

Turning to this clone: With the read ending 3 residues before the CDR3 end, the germline J gene is used to fill in that end. V is TRBV7-2 and J is TRBJ2-5, with TRBD1 matching 8 bases. The CDR3 is 14 amino acids. Trimming at V came to 3 bases and at J to 4 bases, leaving 4 bases not matched to a gene. Germline V gene data show CDR1 as SGHTA and CDR2 as FQGNSA. The CDR3 bases that were read are TGTGCCAGCAGCTTGCGGACAGGGCCAGAGACC. Translation: CASSLRTGPET. The CDR3 in its entirety is CASSLRTGPETQYF.

Points on this clone: The read ends 3 residues shy of where the CDR3 ends; the end is completed using the germline J gene. V usage is TRBV7-9 and J usage is TRBJ2-7, with 9 bases that match TRBD1. V was clipped by 3 bases and J by 3 bases; unmatched bases: 6. CDR3 length equals 15 residues. The germline CDR1 and CDR2 sequences are SEHNR and FQNEAQ (reference sequence). The CDR3 reads CASSLGRTGDYEQYF. The sequenced CDR3 bases are TGTGCCAGCAGCTTGGGGCGGACAGGGGACTACGAG. Supplemented by reference TRBV7-9 and TRBJ2-7, the full variable domain reads DTGVSQNPRHKITKRGQNVTFRCDPISEHNRLYWYRQTLGQGPEFLTYFQNEAQLEKSRLLSDRFSAERPKGSFSTLEIQRTEQGDSAMYLCASSLGRTGDYEQYFGPGTRLTVT.

Of note for this clone: The missing CDR3 end, 3 residues past where the read stops, is filled in from the germline J gene. The chain recombines TRBV6-1 with TRBJ1-4; D is unresolved. The CDR3 sequence is 15 residues long. V was clipped by 2 bases and J by 8 bases, with 15 bases between them. CDR1 is MNHNS, CDR2 SASEGT, per germline. Here the CDR3 reads CASSENPGLREKLFF. The CDR3 bases that were read are TGTGCCAGCAGTGAAAATCCCGGGTTAAGGGAAAAA.